Listed here are 18 T cell receptor beta chains from one sample, sequenced in a study of beta chain features in type 1 diabetes. General study points: Moderate yet significant TCRB CDR3 shortening was seen in Type 1 diabetes patients in all four CD4+ subsets.

No antigens are known for them. Since all of the isolated RNA was reverse transcribed, expressed TCRB transcripts were what got sequenced. The data were produced by immunoSEQ multiplex PCR, yet TCRdb's version contains in-frame clones alone and is incomplete. The sample has a few hundred thousand clones; around 9.6% are singletons. Sequenced sample: central memory CD4+ T cells from blood. Receptors were obtained from a man younger than 45 with type 1 diabetes.

This clone was counted a few times. The chain employs TRBV29-1 and TRBJ2-5; D is perhaps TRBD1 (5 bases). The J call is doubtful: the DNA matches TRBJ2-7 better. This CDR3 region has 11 residues. Germline CDR1 SQVTM, CDR2 ANQGSEA. The CDR3 loop is CSVRRGYEQYF. CDR3 DNA sequence: TGCAGCGTTCGTAGGGGCTACGAGCAGTACTTC.

This clone occurred a few times. J is TRBJ1-5 and V is TRBV27; D is possibly TRBD1 (6 bases). V lost 6 bases and J 8 bases, leaving 14 bases between the germline ends. Germline assignment: CDR1 MNHEY and CDR2 SMNVEV (reference sequence). CDR3 length equals 13 residues. CDR3 DNA sequence: TGTGCCAGCAGCACGAACACAGGGAAGCCCCAGCATTTT. Its protein product is CASSTNTGKPQHF.

This chain joins TRBV5-1 and TRBJ2-7, with 8 bases identical to TRBD2. Trimming cost V 0 bases and J 0 bases; bases outside gene matches: 11. CDR3 length: 18 amino acids. Germline V gene lookup returns CDR1 SGHRS and CDR2 YFSETQ. CDR3: CASSLESLRGGSSYEQYF. In DNA form, the CDR3 reads TGCGCCAGCAGCTTGGAATCCTTACGGGGGGGTAGCTCCTACGAGCAGTACTTC.

V is TRBV11-1 and J is TRBJ2-7; the D is unclear. The CDR3 length is 13 residues. Germline V lookup: CDR1 SGHAT, CDR2 FQDESV (reference sequence). With 6 bases removed from V and 0 bases from J, the gap between germline ends came to 9 bases. The CDR3 coding sequence is TGTGCCAGCAGTTCCGGGTTCTCCTACGAGCAGTACTTC. It yields the protein CASSSGFSYEQYF. The complete variable domain, with remaining parts taken from reference TRBV11-1 and TRBJ2-7, reads EAEVAQSPRYKITEKSQAVAFWCDPISGHATLYWYRQILGQGPELLVQFQDESVVDDSQLPKDRFSAERLKGVDSTLKIQPAELGDSAMYLCASSSGFSYEQYFGPGTRLTVT.

This clone has a handful of counts. A single base separates this from a much larger clone, so it may be a read error. The same CDR3 also results from other DNA sequences found in this sample. V is TRBV7-9 and J is TRBJ1-4; D ambiguous. Germline V gene lookup returns CDR1 SEHNR and CDR2 FQNEAQ (reference sequence). This CDR3 is 11 amino acids long. Trimming left V 3 bases short and J 7 bases short, with 3 bases between. The CDR3 bases are TGTGCCAGCAGCTTTGGTGAAAAACTGTTTTTT. Its translation is CASSFGEKLFF.

V is TRBV28 and J is TRBJ2-6; D is ambiguous. V shed 8 bases and J shed 2 bases, with 10 bases lying between them. The CDR3 is 14 residues long. Germline V lookup: CDR1 MDHEN, CDR2 SYDVKM. This chain's CDR3 is CASLGVPGANVLTF. The CDR3 nucleotides are TGTGCCAGCCTAGGCGTCCCTGGGGCCAACGTCCTGACTTTC.

The chain is built from TRBV28 and TRBJ1-2; D is possibly TRBD1 (6 bases). The CDR3 sequence is 13 residues long. Germline V gives CDR1 MDHEN, CDR2 SYDVKM. V was shortened by 6 bases and J by 8 bases, with 16 bases between the two germline ends. CDR3 sequence (DNA): TGTGCCAGCAGCCCTGGTGGGGGGCGAGGCTACACCTTC. This translates into CASSPGGGRGYTF.

There are a few counts of this clone. This chain joins TRBV16 and TRBJ2-2; TRBD1 matches 9 bases. The CDR3 has 14 amino acids. CDR1 and CDR2 from the germline V gene are KGHSY and FQNENV. The junction had 1 base not matched to a gene; V was cut back by 5 bases and J by 3 bases. The CDR3 region is CASSGTGYTGELFF. The DNA for the CDR3 is TGTGCCAGCAGCGGGACAGGGTACACCGGGGAGCTGTTTTTT.

This clone was recorded many times. The same CDR3 can be traced to other DNA sequences in this sample. This rearrangement joins TRBV4-2 to TRBJ1-5, with D possibly matching TRBD1 (5 bases). CDR1 and CDR2 from the germline V gene are LGHNA and YNFKEQ. CDR3 size: 16 residues. Between the trimmed V and J ends, which lost 1 base and 4 bases, there was a span of 14 bases. CDR3 loop: CASSQAGQGLNQPQHF. The DNA for the CDR3 is TGTGCCAGCAGCCAAGCGGGGCAGGGCTTGAATCAGCCCCAGCATTTT.

This clone came up a few times. The chain couples TRBV11-1 to TRBJ2-5; TRBD2 might be the D (7 bases). CDR3 length: 14 residues. Trimming stripped 2 bases from V and 5 bases from J, with 12 bases between. The germline V gene encodes CDR1 SGHAT and CDR2 FQDESV (reference sequence). The CDR3 loop reads CASSLPGGAETQYF. As DNA, the CDR3 is TGTGCCAGCAGCTTACCGGGGGGCGCGGAGACCCAGTACTTC.

V is TRBV2 and J is TRBJ1-5, with 7 bases identical to TRBD1. The CDR3 is made up of 13 amino acids. With 8 bases clipped from V and 6 bases from J, the junction kept 7 bases outside the gene matches. From germline, CDR1 is SNHLY and CDR2 FYNNEI. The CDR3 sequence: CASRGDSSQPQHF. The CDR3, as DNA: TGTGCCAGCCGGGGGGACAGCTCTCAGCCCCAGCATTTT. The entire variable domain, with the rest obtained from reference TRBV2 and TRBJ1-5, is as follows: EPEVTQTPSHQVTQMGQEVILRCVPISNHLYFYWYRQILGQKVEFLVSFYNNEISEKSEIFDDQFSVERPDGSNFTLKIRSTKLEDSAMYFCASRGDSSQPQHFGDGTRLSIL.

This clone was picked up a small number of times. V gene TRBV7-9 combines with J gene TRBJ1-2; D is unresolved. The V gene lost 6 bases and the J gene lost 5 bases, with 16 bases spanning the gap. This CDR3 spans 14 amino acids. From germline, CDR1 is SEHNR and CDR2 FQNEAQ (reference sequence). CDR3 in DNA: TGTGCCAGCAGTCGACCCCCAACACAATATGGCTACACCTTC. Translation gives CASSRPPTQYGYTF.

This chain connects TRBV5-8 to TRBJ1-5; 9 bases are shared with TRBD1. The germline V gene has CDR1 SGHTS and CDR2 YDEGEE. The CDR3 runs 15 residues. The V and J ends lost 2 bases and 6 bases, in that order; junction bases with no gene match: 6. CDR3 DNA: TGTGCCAGCAGCTTAGGGACAGGGAGGATTCAGCCCCAGCATTTT. This sequence encodes CASSLGTGRIQPQHF.

This clone was recorded a few times. The J gene is TRBJ1-2, the V gene TRBV29-1; 11 nucleotides line up with TRBD1. This CDR3 comprises 13 residues. The V gene's germline CDR1 is SQVTM and CDR2 ANQGSEA. J gave up 6 bases and V 7 bases, and 7 bases lay outside the gene matches. The CDR3 spells CSDYWTGGDGYTF. The CDR3 DNA sequence: TGCAGCGACTATTGGACAGGGGGCGATGGCTACACCTTC.

In regard to this clone: With a much larger clone just one base away, this may be a read error. The chain couples TRBV4-2 to TRBJ2-1; TRBD2 is a possible D gene (6 bases). Trimming removed 0 bases at V and 4 bases at J, with 13 bases between. The CDR3 is 16 residues long. Germline lookup yields CDR1 LGHNA and CDR2 YNFKEQ. The CDR3 sequence: CASSQEAAGGYNEQFF. CDR3 nucleotide sequence: TGTGCCAGCAGCCAAGAGGCGGCTGGGGGGTACAATGAGCAGTTCTTC.

The chain carries TRBV6-6 and TRBJ2-1; 13 bases line up with TRBD2. CDR1 MNHNY and CDR2 SVGAGI come from the germline V gene (reference sequence). V lost 4 bases, J lost 8 bases, and 5 bases stayed unmatched. This CDR3 spans 15 amino acids. This CDR3 is CASSSRTSGRYEQFF. The CDR3 nucleotides are TGTGCCAGCAGTTCCAGGACTAGCGGGAGATATGAGCAGTTCTTC.

This clone was counted between two and nine times. The rearrangement joins TRBV7-8 to TRBJ2-7, with D maybe TRBD2 (5 bases). The CDR3 length is 12 residues. V was clipped by 3 bases and J by 6 bases, with 9 bases between them. Germline V CDR1 and CDR2: SGHVS, FQNEAQ. The CDR3 DNA reads TGTGCCAGCAGCTTGGGTCGGGGCGAGCAGTACTTC. Translation: CASSLGRGEQYF. The whole variable domain, remainder taken from reference TRBV7-8 and TRBJ2-7, is GAGVSQSPRYKVAKRGQDVALRCDPISGHVSLFWYQQALGQGPEFLTYFQNEAQLDKSGLPSDRFFAERPEGSVSTLKIQRTQQEDSAVYLCASSLGRGEQYFGPGTRLTVT.

The chain combines TRBV2 with TRBJ2-7, with 10 bases aligning to TRBD1. With V trimmed by 9 bases and J by 3 bases, 5 bases remained unmatched. The CDR3 is 13 residues long. Germline-derived CDR1 and CDR2 are SNHLY and FYNNEI. The CDR3 loop reads CASAWTGGYEQYF. The DNA for the CDR3 is TGTGCCAGTGCGTGGACAGGGGGCTACGAGCAGTACTTC.